Listed here is a single T cell receptor beta chain. The antigen remains undetermined. The data were taken from a study of T cell responses to AZD1222 COVID-19 vaccine. Overall study findings and caveats: It should be noted that donors were predominantly white British and more often female, and clonal diversity was possibly underestimated.

This table comes from immunoSEQ multiplex PCR, and its TCRdb copy is limited to in-frame clones, with some not included. Found here are about 130,000 clones, about 91% of them singletons; the top ten hold roughly 2%. With V trimmed by 3 bases and J by 4 bases, 7 bases remained unmatched. CDR3 length: 14 residues. Germline values: CDR1 SGHNT, CDR2 YYREEE (reference sequence). The gene calls are TRBV5-4 and TRBJ2-7, with 7 nucleotides matching TRBD1. The TCR comes from an adult in good health. This specimen consisted of peripheral blood, obtained on day 0 of AZD1222 vaccination. CDR3 nucleotide sequence: TGTGCCAGCAGCTCCCGGACAGGTCAGTACGAGCAGTACTTC. Translation gives CASSSRTGQYEQYF.